One and the same sample provided the 5 T cell receptor beta chains below, sequenced in a study of cytomegalovirus exposure and HLA in healthy donors. 13 Jbeta primers and 60 Vbeta primers were used for the PCR. The table came from immunoSEQ multiplex PCR; TCRdb's copy has only in-frame clones and leaves some out. The repertoire holds around 160,000 clones, with roughly 80% as singletons. The sample consisted of PBMCs. Receptors originate from a man in his fifties in good health and CMV-seropositive.

This chain uses TRBV4-2 with TRBJ1-3; D remains unclear. The germline V gene has CDR1 LGHNA and CDR2 YNFKEQ. The V end was cut by 0 bases, the J end by 3 bases, with 9 bases between. The CDR3 runs to 15 residues. The CDR3 reads CASSQDREVGNTIYF. DNA of the CDR3: TGTGCCAGCAGCCAAGATCGCGAGGTTGGAAACACCATATATTTT.

This CDR3 reads CASSQGTGGGGETQYF. The CDR3 region has the DNA TGTGCCAGCAGCCAGGGGACTGGCGGAGGAGGGGAGACCCAGTACTTC. This chain uses TRBV4-2 with TRBJ2-5, with a weak D call TRBD2 (6 bases). Trimming left V 3 bases short and J 5 bases short, with 19 bases between. Germline V gene data show CDR1 as LGHNA and CDR2 as YNFKEQ. This CDR3 is 16 amino acids long.

Details on this clone: Relative to the germline gene, one junction end is altered; a read error may explain this. The V call is TRBV7-7, the J call TRBJ2-5, with a weak D call TRBD2 (5 bases). CDR1 and CDR2 (germline): SSHAT, FNYEAQ (reference sequence). The CDR3 spans 15 residues. The CDR3 DNA sequence: TGTGCTAGCAGCCCACGGACTGGTTACCAAGAGACCCAGTACTTC. As protein: CASSPRTGYQETQYF. Looking up the rest from reference TRBV7-7 and TRBJ2-5 gives the full variable domain: GAGVSQSPRYKVTKRGQDVTLRCDPISSHATLYWYQQALGQGPEFLTYFNYEAQPDKSGLPSDRFSAERPEGSISTLTIQRTEQRDSAMYRCASSPRTGYQETQYFGPGTRLLVL.

In this sample, this clone turned up a few times. The V gene is TRBV28, the J gene TRBJ1-5; no clear D. Trimming cost V 5 bases and J 2 bases, with 10 bases left between them. Germline CDR1 reads MDHEN; CDR2 reads SYDVKM. CDR3 size: 14 residues. CDR3 nucleotides: TGTGCCAGCAGTCTGCAAAGCCGCAATCAGCCCCAGCATTTT. Translated, it gives CASSLQSRNQPQHF.

V and J are TRBV7-9 and TRBJ2-1, with D unresolved. The CDR3 spans 17 residues. CDR1 is SEHNR and CDR2 is FQNEAQ in the germline V gene (reference sequence). Trimming stripped 2 bases from V and 7 bases from J, with 21 bases between. CDR3 nucleotides: TGTGCCAGCAGCTTATCCCCTAATATAGGCCCCGGGAATGAGCAGTTCTTC. Amino acid sequence: CASSLSPNIGPGNEQFF.